This T cell receptor (beta chain) was recovered during a study of beta chain features in type 1 diabetes (dated by TCRdb to 2017 to 2018). Concerning the study at large: Patients and healthy donors did not differ in mean age, gender distribution, total cell number or subset yield. Across all samples, 107,917,701 sorted cells were examined, and cell number per subset correlated strongly with RNA yield. The study compared the TCRB repertoires of sorted circulating CD4+ T cell subsets in recently diagnosed type 1 diabetes patients with those in matched healthy donors. Regulatory and stem cell-like memory subsets were obtained from only 8 patients and roughly 8 healthy donors, while naive and central memory subsets were obtained from all 30 or so donors.

A distance of 8 bases separates the germline ends of V and J, which lose 6 bases and 4 bases respectively. The CDR3 measures 11 amino acids from cysteine to phenylalanine. Just CDR3 DNA is preserved here, 33 bases in frame from base 1. The germline V gene encodes CDR1 GTSNPN and CDR2 SVGIG (reference sequence). On the study overall, not on this receptor specifically: Because small numbers of individuals were included in the HLA sub-analyses, any influence of HLA type on TCRB rearrangement was left unresolved. Type 1 diabetes patients showed a moderate but significant shortening of TCRB CDR3 length in all four CD4+ subsets. At VDJ recombination sites, patients with type 1 diabetes made fewer insertions and deleted more nucleotides, a pattern implying thymic rearrangement abnormalities. Sequencing cDNA rather than genomic DNA could over-represent highly expressing activated cells, although activation and CD3 levels did not differ between groups. Naive, central memory and regulatory TCRB repertoires appeared to be more alike among patients than among healthy donors. Shorter templates might be favored by PCR, yet because patient and control samples were amplified and corrected together, any such skew would affect both groups equally.

A single peripheral blood draw of around 120 mL on average was collected from each donor into heparinised tubes. Naive, central memory, regulatory and stem cell-like memory CD4+ T cells were sorted on a BD FACSAria II using a panel including CD45RO, CCR7, CD25, CD127, CD95 and CD27. Every sorted population had a purity above 95%. PBMCs were isolated immediately by Lymphoprep density gradient centrifugation and stained directly without culture. So that batch effects would be minimized, each experiment stained and sorted samples in pairs, pairing one healthy donor with one patient. The entire amount of isolated RNA was reverse transcribed using the High Capacity cDNA Reverse Transcription Kit, so the sequenced TCRB transcripts were expressed ones. Deep immunoSEQ sequencing was performed on naive, central memory and regulatory T cell samples, with an average of roughly 3.3 million total reads per sample. Sorted cells were lysed in RLT buffer and RNA was extracted with DNase-treated RNeasy Micro or Mini kits, depending on cell number. Each cell subset was processed on its own to prevent cross-contamination, while patient and healthy donor samples were processed together. TCRB sequences were amplified from cDNA with the immunoSEQ multiplex PCR, producing 87-bp fragments spanning the CDR3 region. Amplicons were sequenced on the Illumina HiSeq platform. Per the source publication's procedure: Synthetic template baselines were used to correct PCR bias computationally, reads within Hamming distance 2 were collapsed, and singletons that could not be merged were discarded. Reads were aligned against IMGT so that V, D and J genes, CDR3 length and insertions or deletions at six rearrangement sites could be assigned. Clonotype counts were normalized to sorted cell number within each subset before computing true diversity and Gini coefficients with the tcR R package. The overlap coefficient, calculated on TCRB nucleotide sequences, was used to measure repertoire sharing. Out-of-frame TCRB sequences from naive cells were analyzed to stand in for the pre-selection repertoire. TCRdb limited this immuneACCESS table to in-frame rearrangements with V and J called. A share of clones is missing; checked studies link under half to unresolved V genes, and the rest is unexplained. V, J and clone size derive from that table, while D and trimming were established from the DNA sequence. The sample profile shows more than 300,000 clones; roughly 12% of them were found once. The ten largest clones represent approximately 0.01% of the sample.

As concerns this clone: No antigen is known for it. Within one base of it there is no much larger clone, and no base qualities were kept.

The sequence was obtained from a young woman with type 1 diabetes. The chain is assembled from TRBV30 and TRBJ2-3, with the D gene call left open. Sequenced input: naive CD4+ T cells from blood. Per the publication, the cell subset or site label means: true naive CD4+ T cells. CDR3 loop: CACKAPDTQYF. The sequenced DNA: TGTGCCTGTAAAGCCCCAGATACGCAGTATTTT.